These T cell receptor beta chains were read from a single sample in a study of OX40 agonist ivuxolimab in advanced cancers. Produced via immunoSEQ multiplex PCR; TCRdb's table is partial and in-frame only. In the table there are around 25,000 clones, 80% to 90% of which are singletons. Sequencing was performed on CD4+ or CD8+ T cells sorted from blood, taken in a trial of the OX40 agonist ivuxolimab. The receptors come from an adult with an advanced solid tumor such as melanoma, head and neck, liver or kidney cancer. The CDR3 runs from the conserved cysteine through the conserved F or W. The order of the fields is CDR3 DNA, CDR3 protein, D gene, J gene, clone size, CDR3 length, V gene. The D gene is left open where the match is weak. For some rows the clone size is stated as once, few or many, or as a class when expanded; others skip it.

TGTGCCAGCAGCTTAGGACAGGGTGGCAATGAGCAGTTCTTC | CASSLGQGGNEQFF | TRBD1 | TRBJ2-1 | few | 14 | TRBV11-2
TGTGCCAGCAGTCCCCGGGACGTCATGAACACTGAAGCTTTCTTT | CASSPRDVMNTEAFF | NA | TRBJ1-1 | NA | 15 | TRBV27
TGCGCCAGCAGCCAAGAGACAGGGGATTTCTATGGCTACACCTTC | CASSQETGDFYGYTF | TRBD1 | TRBJ1-2 | medium-sized | 15 | TRBV4-1
TGTGCCAGCAGTTTTAGGGGAATTGAGTCACCCCTCCACTTT | CASSFRGIESPLHF | NA | TRBJ1-6 | once | 14 | TRBV27
TGTGCCAGCAGCTCTTACCTCGAGGCTAGCGGGGGGCCCACAGATACGCAGTATTTT | CASSSYLEASGGPTDTQYF | TRBD2 | TRBJ2-3 | NA | 19 | TRBV13
TGTGCCAGCTCACCATACGCAGATACGCAGTATTTT | CASSPYADTQYF | NA | TRBJ2-3 | NA | 12 | TRBV18
TGTGCCAGTTCAGCGGGAGGAGGTTACGAGCAGTACTTC | CASSAGGGYEQYF | TRBD2 | TRBJ2-7 | NA | 13 | TRBV27
TGCGCCAGCAGCCAAGGTACAGGTATAAATCAGCCCCAGCATTTT | CASSQGTGINQPQHF | NA | TRBJ1-5 | NA | 15 | TRBV4-3
TGTGCCAGCAGCGCAGACAGTAGCAATCAGCCCCAGCATTTT | CASSADSSNQPQHF | NA | TRBJ1-5 | NA | 14 | TRBV9
TGTGCCAGCACCCTAGGAGGGGGGGCCTATGGCTACACCTTC | CASTLGGGAYGYTF | NA | TRBJ1-2 | NA | 14 | TRBV5-5
TGTGCCAGCAGCGACAGGGGGCAAGAGCCCCAGCATTTT | CASSDRGQEPQHF | TRBD1 | TRBJ1-5 | NA | 13 | TRBV27
TGTGCCAGCAGTTCTATGTCTAGCGGGTCTAATGAGCAGTTCTTC | CASSSMSSGSNEQFF | TRBD2 | TRBJ2-1 | NA | 15 | TRBV27
TGTGCCAGCAGTTACGTAGCGGGAGTCCAGGAGACCCAGTACTTC | CASSYVAGVQETQYF | TRBD2 | TRBJ2-5 | NA | 15 | TRBV6-5
TGTGCCAGCAGCCCCGGTTTAGGCAACAATGAGCAGTTCTTC | CASSPGLGNNEQFF | NA | TRBJ2-1 | NA | 14 | TRBV4-2
TGTGCCATCAGTGAGTCAAGGAACGAGCAGTACTTC | CAISESRNEQYF | NA | TRBJ2-7 | NA | 12 | TRBV10-3
TGTGCCAGCAGGCCCTTCGGGCGGGAAACCTACAATGAGCAGTTCTTC | CASRPFGRETYNEQFF | NA | TRBJ2-1 | NA | 16 | TRBV6-6
TGCGCCAGCAGCCAAGATCATAACGGGGGGGACCCCGGGGAGCTGTTTTTT | CASSQDHNGGDPGELFF | TRBD2 | TRBJ2-2 | NA | 17 | TRBV4-3
TGCGCCAGCAGATGGTTAGCGGGATCACAAGAGACCCAGTACTTC | CASRWLAGSQETQYF | TRBD2 | TRBJ2-5 | NA | 15 | TRBV4-1
TGTGCCAGCAGTGAAGCAGGGGCACTAGCAGAGACCCAGTACTTC | CASSEAGALAETQYF | NA | TRBJ2-5 | few | 15 | TRBV6-1
TGCAGCGTTTCGACAGGGGAGGACTATGGCTACACCTTC | CSVSTGEDYGYTF | TRBD1 | TRBJ1-2 | NA | 13 | TRBV29-1
TGTGCCAGCAGCCAGACGAACACCGGGGAGCTGTTTTTT | CASSQTNTGELFF | NA | TRBJ2-2 | NA | 13 | TRBV14
TGCGCCAGCAGCCAATACAGGGCCTCGTCCTATGGCTACACCTTC | CASSQYRASSYGYTF | NA | TRBJ1-2 | NA | 15 | TRBV4-1
TGTGCCAGCAGCTTAGCGAAAGTGGGGCGGACCTCGCGGAGAGATACGCAGTATTTT | CASSLAKVGRTSRRDTQYF | NA | TRBJ2-3 | NA | 19 | TRBV7-6
TGTGCCAGCAGCTTAAATACCGACAGGGACGATGGCTACACCTTC | CASSLNTDRDDGYTF | TRBD1 | TRBJ1-2 | NA | 15 | TRBV7-9
TGTGCCAGCAGGGGAGGATTGGACAGGGGCAATCAGCCCCAGCATTTT | CASRGGLDRGNQPQHF | TRBD1 | TRBJ1-5 | NA | 16 | TRBV28
TGTGCCAGCAGCAGCCGGGACAGGGACCACGAGCAGTACTTC | CASSSRDRDHEQYF | TRBD1 | TRBJ2-7 | NA | 14 | TRBV5-8
TGTGCCAGCAGCGCCGGACCGGCCTATAATTCACCCCTCCACTTT | CASSAGPAYNSPLHF | NA | TRBJ1-6 | NA | 15 | TRBV13
TGTGCCAGCAGCTTAATCGTTCGGGTTCGGTCAACTAATGAAAAACTGTTTTTT | CASSLIVRVRSTNEKLFF | NA | TRBJ1-4 | NA | 18 | TRBV7-6
TGTGCCATCAGTGACCCGGGAATCTTTTCACCCCTCCACTTT | CAISDPGIFSPLHF | NA | TRBJ1-6 | NA | 14 | TRBV10-3
TGTGCCAGCAGTTTATGGTTTCCGGGGGAAGAAAATCAGCCCCAGCATTTT | CASSLWFPGEENQPQHF | NA | TRBJ1-5 | NA | 17 | TRBV27
TGCAGCGTCTATGCCGGGGCAGGGGGCTCTGGAAACACCATATATTTT | CSVYAGAGGSGNTIYF | TRBD1 | TRBJ1-3 | few | 16 | TRBV29-1
TGTGCCAGCAGCGTAGCCGGGCGGGAGACAGATACGCAGTATTTT | CASSVAGRETDTQYF | TRBD2 | TRBJ2-3 | NA | 15 | TRBV9
TGTGCCAGCAGTCCTAACCTTTTAGCGGGATTGGGAAACATTCAGTACTTC | CASSPNLLAGLGNIQYF | TRBD2 | TRBJ2-4 | NA | 17 | TRBV28
TGTGCCATCAGTGAGGGGGGATTAACGCAGAGAGGGGAGACCCAGTACTTC | CAISEGGLTQRGETQYF | NA | TRBJ2-5 | NA | 17 | TRBV10-3
TGTGCCTGGAGGGGGGGAGTCACAGATACGCAGTATTTT | CAWRGGVTDTQYF | NA | TRBJ2-3 | once | 13 | TRBV30
TGTGCCAGCAGCTTCCGGGACAGGTCTCCCGAGCAGTACTTC | CASSFRDRSPEQYF | TRBD1 | TRBJ2-7 | NA | 14 | TRBV7-2
TGTGCCAGTAGTCTCGTCCCGGGACAACTCAATCAGCCCCAGCATTTT | CASSLVPGQLNQPQHF | NA | TRBJ1-5 | NA | 16 | TRBV19
TGCGCCAGCAGCTTGTATGGGGGGTCCCGAGTCGATGAGCAGTTCTTC | CASSLYGGSRVDEQFF | NA | TRBJ2-1 | NA | 16 | TRBV5-1
TGTGCCAGCAGCTCAGACGACCGACAGGGAGTCTATGGCTACACCTTC | CASSSDDRQGVYGYTF | TRBD1 | TRBJ1-2 | NA | 16 | TRBV7-9
TGTGCCACAGGGGGGAACGAGCAGTACTTC | CATGGNEQYF | NA | TRBJ2-7 | few | 10 | TRBV10-3
TGTGCCAGCAGGTTTCCAGGACAGAAGAACACTGAAGCTTTCTTT | CASRFPGQKNTEAFF | NA | TRBJ1-1 | NA | 15 | TRBV6-6
TGTGCCAGCAGCTTAGTTGCTAGCGGGGCCTGGAATGAGCAGTTCTTC | CASSLVASGAWNEQFF | TRBD2 | TRBJ2-1 | NA | 16 | TRBV11-1
TGCAGCGTCATACCCCGGGACTCGTCACGAGAGCAGTTCTTC | CSVIPRDSSREQFF | NA | TRBJ2-1 | few | 14 | TRBV29-1
TGCGCCAGCAGCTTCAAAGGGATATATAACAATTCACCCCTCCACTTT | CASSFKGIYNNSPLHF | NA | TRBJ1-6 | NA | 16 | TRBV5-1
TGTGCCAGCAGTTCGAACGCGTTCGGACAGGGGGTTTTCTATGGCTACACCTTC | CASSSNAFGQGVFYGYTF | TRBD1 | TRBJ1-2 | NA | 18 | TRBV7-6
TGTGCCAGCAGCATCATGGACAGGGAAAGATTCTATGGCTACACCTTC | CASSIMDRERFYGYTF | TRBD1 | TRBJ1-2 | once | 16 | TRBV13
TGTGCCAGCAGCGTAGGCAGGGGGTTCACAGATACGCAGTATTTT | CASSVGRGFTDTQYF | TRBD1 | TRBJ2-3 | NA | 15 | TRBV9
TGTGCCAGCAGCTTAGCGGGGGTCCCCACAGATACGCAGTATTTT | CASSLAGVPTDTQYF | TRBD2 | TRBJ2-3 | NA | 15 | TRBV6-6
TGCGCCAGCAGCCAAGATCGGGGTGGACAGGGGCGGTACGAGCAGTACTTC | CASSQDRGGQGRYEQYF | TRBD1 | TRBJ2-7 | NA | 17 | TRBV4-1
TGTGCCAGCAGCTTCTTCACAGATACGCAGTATTTT | CASSFFTDTQYF | NA | TRBJ2-3 | NA | 12 | TRBV7-8
TGTGCCAGCAGCGACACAATCCGGGACACTCATGATGGGGGAACTGAAGCTTTCTTT | CASSDTIRDTHDGGTEAFF | NA | TRBJ1-1 | NA | 19 | TRBV5-6
TGTGCCAGCAGCTTGGCCACAGAGCAGTACTTC | CASSLATEQYF | NA | TRBJ2-7 | NA | 11 | TRBV5-6
TGCGCCAGCAGCCGGACTAGCGGGAGCTCCTACGAGCAGTACTTC | CASSRTSGSSYEQYF | TRBD2 | TRBJ2-7 | NA | 15 | TRBV4-1
TGTGCCAGCAGCACCCCAGGGGGCATGGACACCGGGGAGCTGTTTTTT | CASSTPGGMDTGELFF | TRBD1 | TRBJ2-2 | NA | 16 | TRBV7-9
TGTGCCAGCAGCCAACCCGAGATGGGCGCTCGAGGAGAGCAGTACTTC | CASSQPEMGARGEQYF | NA | TRBJ2-7 | NA | 16 | TRBV4-2
TGTGCCAGTAGTCTCCGGTCTAGCTCCTACAATGAGCAGTTCTTC | CASSLRSSSYNEQFF | NA | TRBJ2-1 | NA | 15 | TRBV19
TGTGCCAGCAGCGTGAGACAGGGGAACACCGGGGAGCTGTTTTTT | CASSVRQGNTGELFF | TRBD1 | TRBJ2-2 | NA | 15 | TRBV9